This T cell receptor (beta chain) originates from a study of early T cells in non-severe SARS-CoV-2 infection. This clonotype was found a few times. TCRdb ran MiXCR on the 5' RACE reads and lists one entry per CDR3 protein. The sample yields about 80,000 distinct CDR3 sequences, about 14% seen once. The CDR3 is 14 residues long. V gave up 5 bases and J gave up 8 bases; unmatched junction bases: 7. Per germline, CDR1 SGHTA and CDR2 FQGNSA. The sequence was collected from an adult who was a healthcare worker with PCR-confirmed SARS-CoV-2 infection or an uninfected control (not recorded which). The sample was whole blood. The genes are TRBV7-2 and TRBJ1-5; TRBD1 agrees at 9 bases. The CDR3 DNA sequence: TGTGCCAGCAGCGGAGGGACAGGGAGTAAGCCCCAGCATTTT. Its translation is CASSGGTGSKPQHF.